A selection of T cell receptor beta chains follows, all from one sample in a study of T cell responses to AZD1222 COVID-19 vaccine. The protocol was immunoSEQ multiplex PCR, while the TCRdb copy is restricted to in-frame clones and leaves out a portion. The sample lists 120,000 or so clones, roughly 88% occurring once. The sequences come from peripheral blood, collected on day 0 of MenACWY control vaccination. These receptors were taken from an adult in good health. Both conserved end residues are part of each CDR3. A D gene is named only where the DNA matches it firmly. Some rows have no size entry. The others give once, few or many, or a class for an expanded clone.

NA	TRBV28	TRBD1	TRBJ1-3	CASSLEYRGFNTIYF	TGTGCCAGCAGTTTAGAGTACAGGGGGTTTAACACCATATATTTT
NA	TRBV19	TRBD1	TRBJ1-5	CATQGGRNSNQPQHF	TGTGCCACGCAAGGGGGCCGGAATAGCAATCAGCCCCAGCATTTT
NA	TRBV20-1	NA	TRBJ2-7	CSASPHLRDNTYEQYF	TGCAGTGCTAGTCCCCATTTACGGGACAACACCTACGAGCAGTACTTC
NA	TRBV28	NA	TRBJ1-5	CASSFYRSEPQHF	TGTGCCAGCAGTTTTTACAGGTCGGAGCCCCAGCATTTT
NA	TRBV6-2/TRBV6-3	NA	TRBJ1-5	CASSYSISQPQHF	TGTGCCAGCAGTTACTCGATCAGTCAGCCCCAGCATTTT
NA	TRBV7-9	NA	TRBJ2-2	CASSLVGGAGTGELFF	TGTGCCAGCAGCTTAGTTGGGGGCGCCGGCACCGGGGAGCTGTTTTTT
NA	TRBV27	NA	TRBJ1-6	CASRSGGGGGSPLHF	TGTGCCAGCAGATCTGGGGGGGGAGGAGGTTCACCCCTCCACTTT
NA	TRBV28	TRBD1	TRBJ1-2	CASSLGPGQGTRSGYTF	TGTGCCAGCAGTTTGGGTCCCGGACAGGGGACGAGGAGTGGCTACACCTTC
once	TRBV4-3	NA	TRBJ1-5	CASSQEEWGVNQPQHF	TGCGCCAGCAGCCAAGAAGAGTGGGGGGTCAATCAGCCCCAGCATTTT
NA	TRBV5-1	NA	TRBJ2-2	CASSLAGSGTGELFF	TGCGCCAGCAGCTTGGCCGGGAGTGGTACCGGGGAGCTGTTTTTT
NA	TRBV6-2/TRBV6-3	NA	TRBJ2-3	CASSYRVRPRTDTQYF	TGTGCCAGCAGTTACCGGGTGAGGCCACGGACAGATACGCAGTATTTT
NA	TRBV5-6	TRBD1	TRBJ1-5	CASSSDRGRGNQPQHF	TGTGCCAGCAGCTCGGACAGGGGGCGCGGCAATCAGCCCCAGCATTTT
NA	TRBV7-6	NA	TRBJ2-3	CASSLAPSGSTDTQYF	TGTGCCAGCAGCTTAGCGCCCAGCGGGAGCACAGATACGCAGTATTTT
NA	TRBV7-9	NA	TRBJ2-1	CASSLIGDEQFF	TGTGCCAGCAGCTTAATTGGGGATGAGCAGTTCTTC
NA	TRBV28	NA	TRBJ1-6	CASRRTVYNSPLHF	TGTGCCAGCAGGAGGACTGTCTATAATTCACCCCTCCACTTT
NA	TRBV28	NA	TRBJ2-2	CASGWRTGNTGELFF	TGTGCCAGCGGATGGAGGACTGGAAACACCGGGGAGCTGTTTTTT
NA	TRBV28	NA	TRBJ2-1	CASTSGLGHFYNEQFF	TGTGCCAGCACAAGCGGGCTAGGGCATTTCTACAATGAGCAGTTCTTC
NA	TRBV28	NA	TRBJ1-6	CASSVEPSISPLHF	TGTGCCAGCAGTGTGGAGCCATCCATTTCACCCCTCCACTTT
NA	TRBV19	NA	TRBJ1-5	CASSKSDSFYQPQHF	TGTGCCAGTAGCAAATCGGACAGTTTCTATCAGCCCCAGCATTTT
NA	TRBV11-2	TRBD2	TRBJ2-5	CASSLGVTSGRALETQYF	TGTGCCAGCAGCTTAGGGGTGACTAGCGGGAGGGCCTTAGAGACCCAGTACTTC
NA	TRBV21-1	NA	TRBJ2-6	CASSKAQGPSGNGANVLTF	TGTGCCAGCAGCAAAGCCCAGGGTCCCTCTGGGAATGGGGCCAACGTCCTGACTTTC
NA	TRBV27	NA	TRBJ2-7	CASSLRSLTPGGEQYF	TGTGCCAGCAGTTTAAGGAGCCTCACCCCCGGCGGAGAGCAGTACTTC
NA	TRBV4-2	TRBD1	TRBJ2-6	CASRDRASGANVLTF	TGTGCCAGCAGGGACAGGGCCTCTGGGGCCAACGTCCTGACTTTC
NA	TRBV25-1	NA	TRBJ2-1	CASSERASVYNEQFF	TGTGCCAGCAGTGAAAGGGCTAGCGTATACAATGAGCAGTTCTTC
once	TRBV3-1/TRBV3-2	NA	TRBJ1-2	CASSQDIQGDSSF	TGTGCCAGCAGCCAAGATATTCAGGGTGACTCCTCCTTC
NA	TRBV7-9	NA	TRBJ1-2	CASSFGGLIYTF	TGTGCCAGCAGCTTCGGGGGATTAATCTACACCTTC
NA	TRBV7-2	TRBD2	TRBJ2-1	CASSLVPGSLAAYNEQFF	TGTGCCAGCAGCTTAGTACCCGGGAGCCTAGCGGCCTACAATGAGCAGTTCTTC
few	TRBV6-1	NA	TRBJ1-1	CASSEARGGGWTEAFF	TGTGCCAGCAGTGAAGCGAGAGGTGGGGGGTGGACTGAAGCTTTCTTT
NA	TRBV5-6	TRBD2	TRBJ2-1	CASSPWTSGAYNEQFF	TGTGCCAGCAGCCCTTGGACTAGCGGTGCCTACAATGAGCAGTTCTTC
few	TRBV7-9	NA	TRBJ1-6	CASSLAGREGSPLHF	TGTGCCAGCAGCTTAGCGGGCAGGGAGGGATCACCCCTCCACTTT
NA	TRBV6-5	NA	TRBJ1-2	CASSYSDSHYGYTF	TGTGCCAGCAGTTACTCGGACAGTCACTATGGCTACACCTTC
NA	TRBV19	NA	TRBJ2-3	CASSMGRVSVDTQYF	TGTGCCAGTAGTATGGGGCGGGTTTCGGTAGATACGCAGTATTTT
NA	TRBV6-5	TRBD1	TRBJ1-1	CASSWQGATEAFF	TGTGCCAGCAGTTGGCAGGGGGCGACTGAAGCTTTCTTT
once	TRBV28	NA	TRBJ1-5	CASSPGGHSNQPQHF	TGTGCCAGCAGTCCCGGCGGCCATAGCAATCAGCCCCAGCATTTT
NA	TRBV5-6	NA	TRBJ1-2	CASSLEGELGYTF	TGTGCCAGCAGCTTGGAAGGGGAGCTTGGCTACACCTTC
once	TRBV6-5	TRBD2	TRBJ2-5	CASSYASGGRETQYF	TGTGCCAGCAGTTACGCTAGCGGGGGGCGAGAGACCCAGTACTTC
NA	TRBV7-6	NA	TRBJ2-4	CASSMSGRDIQYF	TGTGCCAGCAGCATGTCCGGGCGGGACATTCAGTACTTC
NA	TRBV3-1/TRBV3-2	NA	TRBJ1-4	CASSQNVGGEEKLFF	TGTGCCAGCAGCCAAAACGTCGGGGGAGAGGAAAAACTGTTTTTT
NA	TRBV5-4	NA	TRBJ1-2	CASSSGGRGAGYTF	TGTGCCAGCAGCTCAGGAGGCAGGGGAGCTGGCTACACCTTC
NA	TRBV10-1	NA	TRBJ1-2	CASRGTSGGYGYTF	TGCGCCAGCAGGGGTACCTCGGGCGGCTATGGCTACACCTTC
NA	TRBV6-6	NA	TRBJ2-5	CASSREGTKQETQYF	TGTGCCAGCAGTCGAGAAGGGACGAAACAAGAGACCCAGTACTTC
NA	TRBV7-9	NA	TRBJ1-4	CASSLGRDTRSEKLFF	TGTGCCAGCAGCTTAGGCCGGGACACCAGGTCCGAAAAACTGTTTTTT
NA	TRBV28	TRBD1	TRBJ1-2	CASSFPGGVYGYTF	TGTGCCAGCAGTTTTCCAGGGGGCGTTTATGGCTACACCTTC
NA	TRBV28	TRBD1	TRBJ1-5	CASFSQGRDQPQHF	TGTGCCAGCTTCTCACAGGGGCGGGATCAGCCCCAGCATTTT
NA	TRBV9	NA	TRBJ2-5	CASSSGAAETQYF	TGTGCCAGCAGCTCAGGGGCGGCGGAGACCCAGTACTTC
NA	TRBV5-1	TRBD1	TRBJ2-1	CASSLTGGSHNEQFF	TGCGCCAGCAGCTTAACAGGGGGCAGCCACAATGAGCAGTTCTTC
NA	TRBV28	NA	TRBJ1-5	CASTYGVGNQPQHF	TGTGCCAGCACATACGGGGTAGGCAATCAGCCCCAGCATTTT
NA	TRBV20-1	NA	TRBJ2-7	CSVGGYYEQYF	TGCAGTGTGGGCGGGTACTACGAGCAGTACTTC
NA	TRBV6-5	NA	TRBJ1-1	CATQVRGRGGTEAFF	TGTGCCACCCAAGTCCGGGGGAGGGGCGGCACTGAAGCTTTCTTT
NA	TRBV28	NA	TRBJ2-7	CASSLWTRNYEQYF	TGTGCCAGCAGTTTATGGACTAGAAACTACGAGCAATACTTC
NA	TRBV27	NA	TRBJ1-3	CASSPTVGGAGNTIYF	TGTGCCAGCAGTCCGACGGTCGGGGGGGCTGGAAACACCATATATTTT
NA	TRBV2	TRBD1	TRBJ2-1	CASRKTGTNEQFF	TGTGCCAGCAGGAAGACAGGGACCAATGAGCAGTTCTTC
NA	TRBV4-3	NA	TRBJ2-3	CASSQDTGKDTQYF	TGCGCCAGCAGCCAAGATACAGGGAAAGATACGCAGTATTTT
NA	TRBV28	NA	TRBJ1-2	CASMRATGRAGYTF	TGTGCCAGCATGAGGGCTACGGGTCGCGCTGGCTACACCTTC
NA	TRBV27	TRBD1	TRBJ2-1	CASSLFPPTGGYNEQFF	TGTGCCAGCAGTTTATTTCCCCCGACAGGGGGCTACAATGAGCAGTTCTTC
NA	TRBV7-6	TRBD2	TRBJ2-5	CASSLAPSGGARETQYF	TGTGCCAGCAGCTTAGCGCCCAGCGGGGGGGCCCGAGAGACCCAGTACTTC
NA	TRBV29-1	NA	TRBJ1-2	CSGLDGSLNLNF	TGCAGCGGCTTAGACGGATCCCTCAACCTGAACTTC
NA	TRBV5-6	NA	TRBJ2-3	CASSLGGYTATDTQYF	TGTGCCAGCAGCTTGGGTGGGTACACTGCCACAGATACGCAGTATTTT
NA	TRBV19	NA	TRBJ2-3	CASSSLTGNRADTQYF	TGTGCCAGTAGTTCGCTGACAGGCAACCGAGCAGATACGCAGTATTTT
NA	TRBV4-2	NA	TRBJ1-5	CASSQEGHSNQPQHF	TGTGCCAGCAGCCAAGAGGGTCATAGCAATCAGCCCCAGCATTTT